The entry below gives a single T cell receptor beta chain sequence along with its context. Its antigen is unidentified. TCRdb re-called the reads with MiXCR, one entry per CDR3 protein. The sample shows fewer than 1,000,000 distinct CDR3 sequences, roughly 31% of them seen only once. The source of the sample is a study of T cell repertoires in cytomegalovirus infection. Study-wide context: CMV epitopes in the study were HLA-C-restricted (recently identified) and HLA-B-restricted (well studied). Shared public TCR beta signatures pointed to both CMV infection and a matching HLA type.

The CDR3 length is 15 residues. Germline CDR1 MGHRA, CDR2 YSYEKL. V dropped 3 bases and J dropped 11 bases, with 22 bases sitting between them. Study-wide points: Based on cumulative public TCR beta family frequency, carriers of CMV plus the relevant HLA were identified.

This specimen was cultured CD8+ T cells from PBMCs, taken from culture after CMV antigen stimulation. The source is a human donor in good health (CMV status not recorded). Some clones in this sample may be carry-over from other donors' samples. The chain uses TRBV4-1 and TRBJ1-1, with a possible D match to TRBD1 (5 bases). The chain's CDR3 is CASSHPTDGASDAFF. Written as DNA, the CDR3 is TGCGCCAGCAGCCATCCCACGGACGGGGCCTCAGATGCTTTCTTT.